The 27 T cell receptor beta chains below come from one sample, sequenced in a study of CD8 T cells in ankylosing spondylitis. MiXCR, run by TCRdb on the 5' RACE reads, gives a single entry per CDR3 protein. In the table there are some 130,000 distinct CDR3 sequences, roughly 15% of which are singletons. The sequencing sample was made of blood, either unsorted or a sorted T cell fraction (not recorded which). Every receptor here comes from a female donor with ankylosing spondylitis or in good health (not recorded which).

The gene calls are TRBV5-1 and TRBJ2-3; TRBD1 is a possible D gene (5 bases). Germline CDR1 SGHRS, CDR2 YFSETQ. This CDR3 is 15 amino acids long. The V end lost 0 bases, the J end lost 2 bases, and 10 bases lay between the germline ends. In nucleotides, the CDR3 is TGCGCCAGCAGCTTGGGGAACAGGAACACAGATACGCAGTATTTT. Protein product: CASSLGNRNTDTQYF.

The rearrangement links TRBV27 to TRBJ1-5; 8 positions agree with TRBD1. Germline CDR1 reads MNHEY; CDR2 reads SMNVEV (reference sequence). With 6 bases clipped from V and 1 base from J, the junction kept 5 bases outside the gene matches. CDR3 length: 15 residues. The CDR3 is CASSRRTGSNQPQHF. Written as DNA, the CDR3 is TGTGCCAGCAGCAGAAGGACAGGGAGCAATCAGCCCCAGCATTTT.

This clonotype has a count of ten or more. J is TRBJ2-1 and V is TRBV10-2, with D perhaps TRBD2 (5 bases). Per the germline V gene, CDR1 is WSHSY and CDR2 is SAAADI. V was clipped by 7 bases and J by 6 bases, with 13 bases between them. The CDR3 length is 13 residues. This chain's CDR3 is CASTPARGNEQFF. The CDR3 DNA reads TGCGCCAGCACTCCCGCCCGGGGCAATGAGCAGTTCTTC.

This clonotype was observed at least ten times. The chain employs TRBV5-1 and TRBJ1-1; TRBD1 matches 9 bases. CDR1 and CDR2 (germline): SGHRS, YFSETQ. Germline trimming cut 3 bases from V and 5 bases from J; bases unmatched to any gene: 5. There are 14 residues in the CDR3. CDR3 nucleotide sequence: TGCGCCAGCAGCTCACAGGGGGCTTCGACTGAAGCTTTCTTT. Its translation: CASSSQGASTEAFF.

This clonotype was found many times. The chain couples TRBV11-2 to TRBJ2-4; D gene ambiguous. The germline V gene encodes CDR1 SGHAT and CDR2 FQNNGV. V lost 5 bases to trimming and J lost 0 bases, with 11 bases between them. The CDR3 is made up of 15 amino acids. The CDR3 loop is CASSPGDRAKNIQYF. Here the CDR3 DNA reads TGTGCCAGCAGCCCAGGCGATCGAGCCAAAAACATTCAGTACTTC.

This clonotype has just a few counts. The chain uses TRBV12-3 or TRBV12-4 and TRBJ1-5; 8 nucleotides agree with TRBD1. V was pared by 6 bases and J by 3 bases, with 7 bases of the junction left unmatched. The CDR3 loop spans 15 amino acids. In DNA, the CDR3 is TGTGCCAGCAGCTCCGGGACAGGCGACAATCAGCCCCAGCATTTT. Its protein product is CASSSGTGDNQPQHF.

The CDR3 nucleotides read TGTGCCAGCAATGGGTTGAAGGGAGACACCGGGGAGCTGTTTTTT. Its protein product is CASNGLKGDTGELFF. This sequence joins TRBV27 and TRBJ2-2; weak D call: TRBD2 (5 bases). This CDR3 contains 15 residues. Germline V CDR1 and CDR2: MNHEY, SMNVEV (reference sequence). Between the trimmed V and J ends, which lost 7 bases and 3 bases, there was a span of 15 bases.

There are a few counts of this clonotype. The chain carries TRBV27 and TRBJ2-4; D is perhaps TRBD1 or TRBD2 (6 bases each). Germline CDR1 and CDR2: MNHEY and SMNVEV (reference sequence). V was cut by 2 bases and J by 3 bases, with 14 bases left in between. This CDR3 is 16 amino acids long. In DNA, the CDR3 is TGTGCCAGCAGTTTAATGGGGGGCTCGGGCAAAAACATTCAGTACTTC. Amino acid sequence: CASSLMGGSGKNIQYF.

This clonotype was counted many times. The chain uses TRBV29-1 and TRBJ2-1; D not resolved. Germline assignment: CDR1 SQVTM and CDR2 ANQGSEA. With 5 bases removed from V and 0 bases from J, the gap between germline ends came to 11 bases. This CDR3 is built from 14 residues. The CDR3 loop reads CSVQSESSYNEQFF. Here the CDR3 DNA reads TGCAGCGTTCAGAGTGAAAGCTCCTACAATGAGCAGTTCTTC.

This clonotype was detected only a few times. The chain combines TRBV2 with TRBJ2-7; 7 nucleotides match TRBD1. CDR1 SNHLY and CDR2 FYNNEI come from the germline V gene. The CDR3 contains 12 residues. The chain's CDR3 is CASSRTGDTIVV. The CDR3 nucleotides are TGTGCCAGCAGTCGCACAGGGGACACAATCGTGGTC.

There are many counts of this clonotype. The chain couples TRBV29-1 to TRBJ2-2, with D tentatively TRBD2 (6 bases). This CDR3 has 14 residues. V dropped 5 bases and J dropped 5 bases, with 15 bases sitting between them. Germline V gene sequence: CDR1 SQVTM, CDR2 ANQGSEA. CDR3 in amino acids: CSVSRGLGTGELFF. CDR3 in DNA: TGCAGCGTTTCACGGGGACTGGGGACCGGGGAGCTGTTTTTT.

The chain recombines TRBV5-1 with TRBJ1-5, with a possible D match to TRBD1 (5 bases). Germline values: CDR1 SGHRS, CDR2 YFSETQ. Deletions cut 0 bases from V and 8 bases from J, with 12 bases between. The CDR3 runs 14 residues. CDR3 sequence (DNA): TGCGCCAGCAGCTTGGTGGGGGGGATAGAGCCCCAGCATTTT. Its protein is CASSLVGGIEPQHF.

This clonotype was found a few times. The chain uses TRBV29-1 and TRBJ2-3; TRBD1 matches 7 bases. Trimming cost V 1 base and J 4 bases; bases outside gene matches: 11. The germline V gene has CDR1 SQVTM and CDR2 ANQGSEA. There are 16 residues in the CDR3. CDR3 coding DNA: TGCAGCGTTGAAGGACAGGGTTTCCGTGAAGCAGATACGCAGTATTTT. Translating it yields CSVEGQGFREADTQYF.

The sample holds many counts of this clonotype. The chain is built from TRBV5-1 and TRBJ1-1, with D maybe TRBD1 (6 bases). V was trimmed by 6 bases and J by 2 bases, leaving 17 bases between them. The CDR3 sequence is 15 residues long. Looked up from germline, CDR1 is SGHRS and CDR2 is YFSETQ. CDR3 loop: CASTPTGTTNTEAFF. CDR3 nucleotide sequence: TGCGCCAGCACCCCGACAGGAACTACTAACACTGAAGCTTTCTTT.

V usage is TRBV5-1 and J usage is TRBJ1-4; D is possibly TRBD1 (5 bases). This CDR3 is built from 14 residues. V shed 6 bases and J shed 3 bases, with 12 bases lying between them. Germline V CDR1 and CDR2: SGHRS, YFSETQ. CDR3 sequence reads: CASNRGTANEKLFF. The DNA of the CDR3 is TGCGCCAGCAACCGAGGGACCGCTAATGAAAAACTGTTTTTT.

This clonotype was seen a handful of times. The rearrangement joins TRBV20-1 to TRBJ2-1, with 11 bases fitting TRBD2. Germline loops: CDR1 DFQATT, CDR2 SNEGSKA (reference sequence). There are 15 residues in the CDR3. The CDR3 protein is CTLSSGGASYNEQFF. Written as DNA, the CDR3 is TGCACTCTCAGTAGCGGGGGGGCTTCCTACAATGAGCAGTTCTTC.

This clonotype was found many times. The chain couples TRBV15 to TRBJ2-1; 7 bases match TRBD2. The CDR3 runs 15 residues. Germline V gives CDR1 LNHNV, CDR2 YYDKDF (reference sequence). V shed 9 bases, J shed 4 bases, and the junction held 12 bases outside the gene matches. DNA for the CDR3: TGTGCCACGAAGTCGGGCGGGGGAACATACAATGAGCAGTTCTTC. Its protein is CATKSGGGTYNEQFF.

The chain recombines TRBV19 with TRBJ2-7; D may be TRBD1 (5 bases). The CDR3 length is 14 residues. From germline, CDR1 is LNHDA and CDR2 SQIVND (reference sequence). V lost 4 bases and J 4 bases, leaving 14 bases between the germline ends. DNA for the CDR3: TGTGCCAGTAGTACCGTCAGGGCGACTTACGAGCAGTACTTC. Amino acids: CASSTVRATYEQYF.

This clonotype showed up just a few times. The CDR3 loop is CASSWGLAGSDTQYF. The CDR3 coding sequence is TGTGCCAGCAGCTGGGGACTAGCGGGGTCTGATACGCAGTATTTT. The rearrangement uses TRBV7-2 and TRBJ2-3; 13 bases match TRBD2. This CDR3 has 15 amino acids. In germline, CDR1 is SGHTA, CDR2 FQGNSA. J lost 6 bases, V lost 4 bases, and 4 bases had no gene match.

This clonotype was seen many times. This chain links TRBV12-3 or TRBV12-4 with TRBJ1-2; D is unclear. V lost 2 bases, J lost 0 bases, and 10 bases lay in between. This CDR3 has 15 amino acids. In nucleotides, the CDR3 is TGTGCCAGCAGTTTACTGTCGGTCGCTAACTATGGCTACACCTTC. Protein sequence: CASSLLSVANYGYTF.

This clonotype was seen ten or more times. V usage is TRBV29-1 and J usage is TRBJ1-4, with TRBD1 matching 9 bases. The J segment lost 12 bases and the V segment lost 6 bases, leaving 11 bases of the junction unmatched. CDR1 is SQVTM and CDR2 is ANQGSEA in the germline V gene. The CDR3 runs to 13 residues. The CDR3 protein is CSVLRSTGGQLFF. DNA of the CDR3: TGCAGCGTCCTACGTTCGACAGGGGGGCAACTGTTTTTT.

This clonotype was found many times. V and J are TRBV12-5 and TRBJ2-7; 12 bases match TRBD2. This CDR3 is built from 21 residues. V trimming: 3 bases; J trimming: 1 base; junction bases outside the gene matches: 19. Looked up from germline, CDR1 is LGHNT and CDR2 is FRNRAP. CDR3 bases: TGTGCTAGTGGTTTCCTGCCCCTTCCGGGACTAGCGGGCGAAGTGTCCTACGAGCAGTACTTC. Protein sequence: CASGFLPLPGLAGEVSYEQYF.

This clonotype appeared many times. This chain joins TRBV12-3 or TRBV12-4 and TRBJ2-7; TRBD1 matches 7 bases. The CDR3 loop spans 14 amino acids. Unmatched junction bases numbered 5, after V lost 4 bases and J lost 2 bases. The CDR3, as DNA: TGTGCCAGCAGTTATGTGACAGGGACCTACGAGCAGTACTTC. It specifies CASSYVTGTYEQYF.

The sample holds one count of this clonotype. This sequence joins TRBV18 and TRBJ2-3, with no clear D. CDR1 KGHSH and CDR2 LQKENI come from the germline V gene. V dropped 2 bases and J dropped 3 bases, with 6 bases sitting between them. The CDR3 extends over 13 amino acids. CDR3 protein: CASSPSLTDTQYF. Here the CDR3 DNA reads TGTGCCAGCTCACCATCCCTTACAGATACGCAGTATTTT.

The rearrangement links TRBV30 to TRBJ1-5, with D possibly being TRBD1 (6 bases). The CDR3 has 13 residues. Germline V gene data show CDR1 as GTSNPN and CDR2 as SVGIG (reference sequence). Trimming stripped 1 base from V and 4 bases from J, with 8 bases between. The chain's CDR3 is CAWSDRENQPQHF. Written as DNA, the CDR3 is TGTGCCTGGAGTGACAGGGAAAATCAGCCCCAGCATTTT.

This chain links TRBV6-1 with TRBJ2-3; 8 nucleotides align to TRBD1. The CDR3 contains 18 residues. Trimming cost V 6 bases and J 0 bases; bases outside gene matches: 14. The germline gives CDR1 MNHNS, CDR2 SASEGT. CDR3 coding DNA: TGTGCCAGCAGGGACCGGACAGGGTCGATCTACAGCACAGATACGCAGTATTTT. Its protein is CASRDRTGSIYSTDTQYF.

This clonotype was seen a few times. This CDR3 reads CASSLATGLITDTQYF. Here the CDR3 DNA reads TGCGCCAGCAGCTTGGCAACAGGACTGATCACAGATACGCAGTATTTT. The chain carries TRBV5-1 and TRBJ2-3; D is perhaps TRBD1 or TRBD2 (5 bases each). The CDR3 consists of 16 residues. Germline CDR1 SGHRS, CDR2 YFSETQ. The V end lost 0 bases, the J end lost 2 bases, and 13 bases lay between the germline ends.